This T cell receptor beta chain was obtained from a study of blood T cell repertoires in COVID-19. This table comes from immunoSEQ multiplex PCR, and its TCRdb copy is limited to in-frame clones, with some not included. The sample lists approximately 210,000 clones, about 85% seen once, with around 0.72% in the top ten. The CDR3 is made up of 13 amino acids. Germline V gives CDR1 MNHEY, CDR2 SVGAGI. The V end lost 6 bases, the J end lost 3 bases, and 9 bases lay between the germline ends. The TCR sequence derives from a middle-aged man with acute or convalescent COVID-19. The specimen sequenced was peripheral blood. The genes are TRBV6-5 and TRBJ1-5; D unresolved. Written as DNA, the CDR3 is TGTGCCAGCAGGAACAGCCACAATCAGCCCCAGCATTTT. It translates to CASRNSHNQPQHF.